The source of this T cell receptor beta chain is a study of OX40 agonist ivuxolimab in advanced cancers. Overall study results and limits: Partial responders at 0.1-3.0 mg/kg showed near-lowest clonal expansion.

Worth noting for this clone: Its antigen is unidentified.

Repertoires were generated with immunoSEQ multiplex PCR, while TCRdb's copy carries only in-frame clones and drops some. This table holds more than 55,000 clones, approximately 85% found once. The CDR3 loop spans 13 amino acids. Trimming cost V 0 bases and J 5 bases, with 10 bases left between them. CDR1 is GTSNPN and CDR2 is SVGIG in the germline V gene (reference sequence). V usage is TRBV30 and J usage is TRBJ1-1, with D hard to call. Sequenced material: CD4+ or CD8+ T cells sorted from blood, taken in a trial of the OX40 agonist ivuxolimab. The TCR comes from an adult with an advanced solid tumor such as melanoma, head and neck, liver or kidney cancer. CDR3 region: CAWSVQRWTEAFF. The CDR3, as DNA: TGTGCCTGGAGTGTACAACGGTGGACTGAAGCTTTCTTT.